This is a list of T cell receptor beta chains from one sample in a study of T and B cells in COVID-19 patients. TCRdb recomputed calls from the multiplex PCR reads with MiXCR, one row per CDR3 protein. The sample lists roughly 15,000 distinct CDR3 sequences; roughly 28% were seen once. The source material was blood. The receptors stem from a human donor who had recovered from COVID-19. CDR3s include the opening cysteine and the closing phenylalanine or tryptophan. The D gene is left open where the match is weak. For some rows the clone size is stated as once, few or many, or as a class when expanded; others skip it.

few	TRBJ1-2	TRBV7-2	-	CASSPGQANYGYTF	TGTGCCAGCAGCCCGGGGCAAGCTAACTATGGCTACACCTTC
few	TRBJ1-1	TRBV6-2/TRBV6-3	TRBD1	CAIDRGQMNTEAFF	TGTGCCATCGACAGGGGGCAAATGAACACTGAAGCTTTCTTT
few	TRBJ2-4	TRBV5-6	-	CASSRRLNPVAKNIQYF	TGTGCCAGCAGCCGAAGACTGAATCCAGTAGCCAAAAACATTCAGTACTTC
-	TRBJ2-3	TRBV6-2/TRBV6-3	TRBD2	CASSDGTSGGADTQYF	TGTGCCAGCAGTGACGGGACTAGCGGGGGGGCAGATACGCAGTATTTT
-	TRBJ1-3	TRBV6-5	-	CASSAYDRGPGNTIYF	TGTGCCAGCAGTGCCTATGATCGGGGACCTGGAAACACCATATATTTT
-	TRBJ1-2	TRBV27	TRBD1	CASSHRTGGYTF	TGTGCCAGCAGCCACAGGACAGGGGGCTACACCTTC
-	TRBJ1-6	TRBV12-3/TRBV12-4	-	CASSSYPAYNSPLHF	TGTGCCAGCAGTTCTTACCCAGCCTATAATTCACCCCTCCACTTT
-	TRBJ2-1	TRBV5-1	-	CASSSDEHEQFF	TGCGCCAGCAGCTCAGACGAACATGAGCAGTTCTTC
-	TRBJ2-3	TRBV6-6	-	CASSRPGTDTQYF	TGTGCCAGCAGCCGTCCGGGGACAGATACGCAGTATTTT
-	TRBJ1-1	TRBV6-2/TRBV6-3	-	CASPPSEGMNTEAFF	TGTGCCAGCCCCCCGTCTGAGGGGATGAACACTGAAGCTTTCTTT
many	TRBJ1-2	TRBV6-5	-	CASSPRVGLGYGYTF	TGTGCCAGCAGCCCGAGGGTTGGTCTGGGCTATGGCTACACCTTC
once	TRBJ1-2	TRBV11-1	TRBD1	CASRGTGGNYGYTF	TGTGCCAGCAGGGGGACAGGAGGAAACTATGGCTACACCTTC
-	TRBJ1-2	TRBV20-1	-	CSARGQREEGYTF	TGCAGTGCTCGCGGCCAGCGCGAAGAGGGATACACCTTC
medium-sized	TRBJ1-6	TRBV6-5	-	CASSHRPYSPLHF	TGTGCCAGCAGTCACCGGCCCTATTCACCCCTCCACTTT
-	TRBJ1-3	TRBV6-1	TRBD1	CASWTGPSSRNTIYF	TGTGCCAGCTGGACAGGGCCTTCTTCTCGAAACACCATATATTTT
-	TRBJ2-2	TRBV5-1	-	CASSLVTVLSGPGELFF	TGCGCCAGCAGCTTGGTAACGGTTCTAAGCGGCCCCGGGGAGCTGTTTTTT
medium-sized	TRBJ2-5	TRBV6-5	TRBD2	CASSYSTSGGNLQETQYF	TGTGCCAGCAGTTACTCGACTAGCGGGGGGAACCTTCAAGAGACCCAGTACTTC
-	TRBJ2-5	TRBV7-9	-	CASSFGGRVHQETQYF	TGTGCCAGCAGCTTCGGGGGTCGGGTACACCAAGAGACCCAGTACTTC
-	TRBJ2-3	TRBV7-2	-	CASRTQGRDTQYF	TGTGCCAGCAGGACCCAGGGGAGAGATACGCAGTATTTT
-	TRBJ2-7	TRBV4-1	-	CASSLQGNEQYF	TGCGCCAGCAGCTTACAGGGAAACGAGCAGTACTTC
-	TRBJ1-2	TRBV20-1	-	CSARDAQDGYTF	TGCAGTGCTAGAGATGCCCAGGATGGCTACACCTTC
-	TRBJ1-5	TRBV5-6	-	CASSYTRGNQPQHF	TGTGCCAGCAGTTATACCCGGGGGAATCAGCCCCAGCATTTT
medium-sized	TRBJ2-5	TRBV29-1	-	CSVFPGTQETQYF	TGCAGCGTTTTTCCAGGAACGCAAGAGACCCAGTACTTC